One sample yielded the 25 T cell receptor beta chains listed below, sequenced in a study of OX40 agonist ivuxolimab in advanced cancers. The assay was immunoSEQ multiplex PCR, and TCRdb's table has in-frame clones only and misses some. This sample yields tens of thousands of clones, of which 75% to 90% are seen a single time; under 0.25% belongs to the top ten. The sample in question was CD4+ or CD8+ T cells sorted from blood, obtained in a trial of the OX40 agonist ivuxolimab. The source is an adult with an advanced solid tumor such as melanoma, head and neck, liver or kidney cancer.

This chain links TRBV7-6 with TRBJ2-5, with unresolved D. From germline, CDR1 is SGHVS and CDR2 FNYEAQ. CDR3 length equals 15 residues. V dropped 5 bases and J dropped 2 bases, with 15 bases sitting between them. Here the CDR3 DNA reads TGTGCCAGCAGCCCACCCTTAACACCTCAAGAGACCCAGTACTTC. Protein sequence: CASSPPLTPQETQYF.

This clone was seen a handful of times. The J gene is TRBJ2-2, the V gene TRBV18; no clear D. CDR1 and CDR2 from the germline V gene are KGHSH and LQKENI. Trimming pared 6 bases from V and 7 bases from J, leaving 6 bases between. The CDR3 sequence is 11 residues long. This CDR3 reads CASSLDGELFF. The CDR3 bases are TGTGCCAGCTCCCTTGACGGGGAGCTGTTTTTT. The whole variable domain, remainder taken from reference TRBV18 and TRBJ2-2, is NAGVMQNPRHLVRRRGQEARLRCSPMKGHSHVYWYRQLPEEGLKFMVYLQKENIIDESGMPKERFSAEFPKEGPSILRIQQVVRGDSAAYFCASSLDGELFFGEGSRLTVL.

The genes are TRBV18 and TRBJ1-2; D is possibly TRBD1 (5 bases). The V gene lost 4 bases and the J gene lost 4 bases, with 22 bases spanning the gap. CDR1 is KGHSH and CDR2 is LQKENI in the germline V gene. The CDR3 spans 17 residues. The CDR3 DNA reads TGTGCCAGCTCACTATGGACCCGGGACCGCTGGGGCTATGGCTACACCTTC. Its protein is CASSLWTRDRWGYGYTF.

Here the CDR3 DNA reads TGTGCCAGCAGTTGGCGCAGGGGCTCCTACGAGCAGTACTTC. It translates to CASSWRRGSYEQYF. The rearrangement links TRBV27 to TRBJ2-7; weak D call: TRBD1 (6 bases). There are 14 residues in the CDR3. V was cut by 4 bases and J by 0 bases, with 10 bases left in between. In germline, CDR1 is MNHEY, CDR2 SMNVEV (reference sequence).

This chain links TRBV18 with TRBJ1-6; 8 bases are a match to TRBD1. V shed 3 bases and J 8 bases; nucleotides not matched to a gene: 3. Germline V gives CDR1 KGHSH, CDR2 LQKENI. There are 14 residues in the CDR3. DNA for the CDR3: TGTGCCAGCTCACCTGCGGGACAGGATTCACCCCTCCACTTT. The encoded protein is CASSPAGQDSPLHF.

The chain couples TRBV10-3 to TRBJ2-1; 9 bases are shared with TRBD2. J gave up 4 bases and V 5 bases, and 9 bases lay outside the gene matches. CDR3 length: 16 amino acids. Germline V lookup: CDR1 ENHRY, CDR2 SYGVKD. The CDR3 bases are TGTGCCATCAGTAAAGGGACTAGCTCTGCATACAATGAGCAGTTCTTC. It is translated as CAISKGTSSAYNEQFF.

The chain links TRBV11-3 to TRBJ2-2, with D hard to call. CDR1 and CDR2 (germline): SGHNT, YENEEA. The CDR3 contains 16 residues. Trimming stripped 1 base from V and 0 bases from J, with 9 bases between. As DNA, the CDR3 is TGTGCCAGCAGCTTAGTTGGTCTTCCGAACACCGGGGAGCTGTTTTTT. Its protein is CASSLVGLPNTGELFF.

In the case of this clone: Additional DNA sequences in this sample encode the identical CDR3. The gene calls are TRBV6-1 and TRBJ2-3; TRBD1 is a possible D gene (5 bases). V lost 2 bases and J 0 bases, leaving 6 bases between the germline ends. From germline, CDR1 is MNHNS and CDR2 SASEGT. The CDR3 runs 14 residues. DNA for the CDR3: TGTGCCAGCAGTGAAAGGGGTAGCACAGATACGCAGTATTTT. Translated: CASSERGSTDTQYF.

The rearrangement links TRBV6-4 to TRBJ1-2; the match to TRBD1 covers 10 bases. The junction had 9 bases not matched to a gene; V was cut back by 6 bases and J by 2 bases. Germline values: CDR1 MRHNA, CDR2 SNTAGT. CDR3 length: 16 amino acids. CDR3 amino acids: CASRSDPGQGNYGYTF. DNA of the CDR3: TGTGCCAGCAGATCGGACCCGGGACAGGGGAACTATGGCTACACCTTC.

Comments on this clone: Other DNA sequences within the sample encode an identical CDR3. The rearrangement uses TRBV4-3 and TRBJ2-2; D could derive from TRBD1 or TRBD2 (7 bases each). This CDR3 is built from 15 residues. Per the germline V gene, CDR1 is LGHNA and CDR2 is YSLEER. V lost 2 bases and J lost 5, with 12 bases in between. The CDR3 spells CASSQFQGGTGELFF. The DNA for the CDR3 is TGCGCCAGCAGCCAATTCCAGGGGGGGACCGGGGAGCTGTTTTTT.

The genes are TRBV28 and TRBJ2-7, with 7 nucleotides matching TRBD1. The CDR3 totals 15 residues. Germline lookup yields CDR1 MDHEN and CDR2 SYDVKM. J lost 1 base, V lost 3 bases, and 6 bases had no gene match. The CDR3 nucleotides read TGTGCCAGCAGTTTCCTCCGGACAGGTTCCTACGAGCAGTACTTC. Translated: CASSFLRTGSYEQYF.

The chain uses TRBV6-5 and TRBJ1-4; perhaps TRBD1 as D (6 bases). This CDR3 spans 15 amino acids. V was trimmed by 2 bases and J by 4 bases, leaving 11 bases between them. CDR1 and CDR2 from the germline V gene are MNHEY and SVGAGI. The CDR3 coding sequence is TGTGCCAGCAGTTACCGCGGACAGCGTAATGAAAAACTGTTTTTT. Translation: CASSYRGQRNEKLFF.

The V call is TRBV5-1, the J call TRBJ1-6, with D perhaps matching TRBD1 (5 bases). The germline gives CDR1 SGHRS, CDR2 YFSETQ. The ends were cut back, 4 bases at V and 0 bases at J, with 14 bases in the middle. The CDR3 contains 17 residues. This chain's CDR3 is CASSRGEVSSYNSPLHF. The CDR3 DNA is TGCGCCAGCAGCCGAGGGGAGGTCAGCTCCTATAATTCACCCCTCCACTTT.

The V gene is TRBV18, the J gene TRBJ1-3; D unclear. Germline V gives CDR1 KGHSH, CDR2 LQKENI. Trimming removed 9 bases from V and 4 bases from J, with 22 bases in between. This CDR3 spans 16 amino acids. The CDR3: CASAGYRNQGGNTIYF. The DNA of the CDR3 is TGTGCCAGTGCGGGATACCGAAACCAAGGAGGAAACACCATATATTTT. The full variable domain, in which reference TRBV18 and TRBJ1-3 provide the parts outside the CDR3, is NAGVMQNPRHLVRRRGQEARLRCSPMKGHSHVYWYRQLPEEGLKFMVYLQKENIIDESGMPKERFSAEFPKEGPSILRIQQVVRGDSAAYFCASAGYRNQGGNTIYFGEGSWLTVV.

The chain recombines TRBV5-5 with TRBJ1-2; TRBD1 matches 8 bases. The CDR3 extends over 15 amino acids. The V segment lost 3 bases and the J segment 5 bases; nucleotides outside the gene matches: 9. Germline V lookup: CDR1 SGHKS, CDR2 YYEKEE (reference sequence). CDR3 in amino acids: CASSSAGTGNYGYTF. The CDR3 bases are TGTGCCAGCAGCTCGGCCGGGACAGGAAATTATGGCTACACCTTC.

The sample holds one count of this clone. The chain carries TRBV5-1 and TRBJ2-5; D might be TRBD1 or TRBD2, each matching 5 bases. This CDR3 is 13 amino acids long. Trimming stripped 2 bases from V and 2 bases from J, with 7 bases between. CDR1 and CDR2 (germline): SGHRS, YFSETQ. This CDR3 reads CASSFGGQETQYF. DNA of the CDR3: TGCGCCAGCAGCTTTGGGGGACAAGAGACCCAGTACTTC.

In this sample, this clone turned up once. The J gene is TRBJ1-2, the V gene TRBV11-2, with 8 bases aligning to TRBD1. From germline, CDR1 is SGHAT and CDR2 FQNNGV. V lost 4 bases, J lost 8 bases, and 3 bases stayed unmatched. This CDR3 region has 12 residues. CDR3 nucleotide sequence: TGTGCCAGCAGCTCGACAGGGGTCGGCTACACCTTC. Translated: CASSSTGVGYTF.

The chain links TRBV28 to TRBJ1-4; D might be TRBD1 (6 bases). The length of the CDR3 is 15 residues. In germline, CDR1 is MDHEN, CDR2 SYDVKM. Trimming took 4 bases from V and 8 from J, leaving 17 bases between them. CDR3 nucleotides: TGTGCCAGCAGTTCTCAGTTGGGGGGGGCGGAAAAACTGTTTTTT. This encodes CASSSQLGGAEKLFF.

This chain joins TRBV9 and TRBJ2-7; perhaps TRBD1 as D (6 bases). This CDR3 region has 16 residues. Trimming shortened V by 2 bases and J by 6 bases, and 21 bases separated the two germline ends. CDR1 is SGDLS and CDR2 is YYNGEE in the germline V gene. The CDR3 region has the DNA TGTGCCAGCAGCGTCGGCTTTGGGACACGTGGCCGCGAGCAGTACTTC. This gives the protein CASSVGFGTRGREQYF.

This rearrangement joins TRBV18 to TRBJ1-1; D not resolved. Germline loops: CDR1 KGHSH, CDR2 LQKENI. CDR3 size: 13 residues. V lost 3 bases and J lost 3, with 8 bases in between. The CDR3 here is CASSPRTDTEAFF. CDR3 bases: TGTGCCAGCTCACCTCGGACTGACACTGAAGCTTTCTTT.

V usage is TRBV11-2 and J usage is TRBJ1-1; D ambiguous. Germline CDR1 SGHAT, CDR2 FQNNGV. This CDR3 is built from 12 residues. Deletions cut 1 base from V and 7 bases from J, with 7 bases between. The CDR3 region is CASSLGGDEAFF. The CDR3 bases are TGTGCCAGCAGCTTAGGAGGAGATGAAGCTTTCTTT.

This chain uses TRBV30 with TRBJ2-7; 11 bases fit TRBD2. The CDR3 contains 14 residues. Losses at the gene ends were 2 bases for V and 6 bases for J; bases not matched to a gene: 6. CDR1 is GTSNPN and CDR2 is SVGIG in the germline V gene (reference sequence). This chain's CDR3 is CAWSSGLAGREQYF. The DNA of the CDR3 is TGTGCCTGGAGTAGTGGACTAGCGGGTCGCGAGCAGTACTTC.

This rearrangement joins TRBV15 to TRBJ1-3; TRBD1 agrees at 8 bases. The germline V gene has CDR1 LNHNV and CDR2 YYDKDF (reference sequence). Germline trimming cut 4 bases from V and 4 bases from J; bases unmatched to any gene: 6. This CDR3 contains 15 residues. CDR3 sequence (DNA): TGTGCCACCAGCAAACGACAGGGGATAGGAAACACCATATATTTT. This sequence encodes CATSKRQGIGNTIYF.

The V call is TRBV7-2, the J call TRBJ2-2, with D uncertain. Trimming left V 5 bases short and J 3 bases short, with 16 bases between. The CDR3 is made up of 16 amino acids. CDR1 and CDR2 from the germline V gene are SGHTA and FQGNSA. The CDR3 region has the DNA TGTGCCAGCAGCCTAGTCGGTAGTTTTGACACCGGGGAGCTGTTTTTT. This translates into CASSLVGSFDTGELFF. The full variable domain, its missing parts supplied by reference TRBV7-2 and TRBJ2-2, is GAGVSQSPSNKVTEKGKDVELRCDPISGHTALYWYRQSLGQGLEFLIYFQGNSAPDKSGLPSDRFSAERTGGSVSTLTIQRTQQEDSAVYLCASSLVGSFDTGELFFGEGSRLTVL.

The rearrangement joins TRBV6-5 to TRBJ1-1, with TRBD1 identical over 7 bases. The CDR3 is 14 residues long. Looked up from germline, CDR1 is MNHEY and CDR2 is SVGAGI. The V and J ends lost 2 bases and 1 base, in that order; junction bases with no gene match: 1. The CDR3 sequence: CASSYNRGNTEAFF. The CDR3 DNA reads TGTGCCAGCAGTTACAACAGGGGGAACACTGAAGCTTTCTTT.